These T cell receptor beta chains were read from a single sample in a study of shared clonotypes between healthy human individuals. Only in-frame clones appear in the TCRdb table, and some are missing; sequencing was by immunoSEQ multiplex PCR. The repertoire holds about 2.4 million clones, with under 95% as singletons. The sample comprised naive CD4+ T cells from PBMCs. The receptors were sampled from a man aged 18 to 29 in good health. Some clones in this sample may be carry-over from other donors' samples. Each CDR3 is given with its conserved first and last residue. A D gene is named only where the DNA matches it firmly. The listing skips clone size in some rows; elsewhere it reads once, few, many or a size class.

clone_size j_call cdr3_length d_call v_call cdr3_aa cdr3_nt
. TRBJ2-1 15 TRBD2 TRBV28 CASSFPSGGPAEQFF TGTGCCAGCAGTTTCCCCAGCGGGGGCCCAGCTGAGCAGTTCTTC
. TRBJ1-5 13 . TRBV6-5 CASNRGWGQPQHF TGTGCCAGCAATAGGGGATGGGGACAGCCCCAGCATTTT
once TRBJ2-1 16 TRBD2 TRBV5-1 CASSPGTSGSNGEQFF TGCGCCAGCAGCCCCGGGACTAGCGGGAGCAATGGTGAGCAGTTCTTC
. TRBJ1-1 17 . TRBV4-3 CASSQDLLTMGWTEAFF TGCGCCAGCAGCCAAGATCTCCTGACCATGGGGTGGACTGAAGCTTTCTTT
. TRBJ2-1 20 TRBD2 TRBV5-1 CASSGLGRGPSGGSYNEQFF TGCGCCAGCAGCGGGTTGGGAAGGGGCCCTAGCGGGGGTTCCTACAATGAGCAGTTCTTC
. TRBJ2-5 16 TRBD2 TRBV18 CASSPDAGGRGETQYF TGTGCCAGCTCACCAGACGCGGGGGGCAGGGGAGAGACCCAGTACTTC
. TRBJ2-7 13 . TRBV19 CARTLIRSYEQYF TGTGCAAGAACCCTCATCCGTAGTTACGAGCAGTACTTC
. TRBJ1-2 14 . TRBV28 CASLLWRGQDGYTF TGTGCCAGCTTACTCTGGCGGGGGCAGGATGGCTACACCTTC
. TRBJ2-7 14 . TRBV7-2 CASSRTRAPYEQYF TGTGCCAGCAGCCGGACACGGGCTCCCTACGAGCAGTACTTC
. TRBJ1-5 13 . TRBV4-1 CASSRDIYQPQHF TGCGCCAGCAGCCGGGACATTTATCAGCCCCAGCATTTT
once TRBJ2-1 15 TRBD1 TRBV5-1 CASSRSDRGDNEQFF TGCGCCAGCAGCCGATCGGACAGGGGGGACAATGAGCAGTTCTTC
. TRBJ2-2 12 . TRBV28 CASRTGTLELFF TGTGCCAGCAGAACCGGGACTTTGGAGCTGTTTTTT
. TRBJ2-2 17 TRBD2 TRBV7-2 CASSSTLAGGGTGELFF TGTGCCAGCAGCTCTACCCTAGCGGGAGGAGGCACCGGGGAGCTGTTTTTT
. TRBJ2-2 14 TRBD1 TRBV6-1 CASSRQGITGELFF TGTGCCAGCAGCCGACAGGGGATCACCGGGGAGCTGTTTTTT